This T cell receptor (beta chain) derives from a study of T cell changes during pregnancy in multiple sclerosis. The CDR3 is made up of 15 amino acids. The V gene end was trimmed by 10 bases and the J gene end by 5 bases; junction bases not matched to a gene: 10. In germline, CDR1 is LNHDA, CDR2 SQIVND (reference sequence). Profiled with immunoSEQ multiplex PCR; TCRdb holds only in-frame clones, not every one. The table has around 50,000 clones, roughly 93% seen once. The rearrangement links TRBV19 to TRBJ1-6; 8 nucleotides agree with TRBD1. The TCR comes from a female donor with multiple sclerosis, enrolled in a pregnancy study. The material sequenced was CD8+ T cells from peripheral blood mononuclear cells, taken in the first trimester of pregnancy. CDR3 loop: CATKETGVDNSPLHF. The CDR3 DNA is TGTGCCACTAAGGAGACAGGGGTCGATAATTCACCCCTCCACTTT.